Below are 5 T cell receptor beta chains sequenced from a single sample in a study of blood T cell repertoires in COVID-19. TCRdb's copy holds only in-frame clones and misses some; the assay was immunoSEQ multiplex PCR. Among about 260,000 clones listed, about 87% were seen once. The sequencing input was peripheral blood. The receptors stem from a woman between 65 and 79 years old with COVID-19, enrolled during active disease.

V usage is TRBV2 and J usage is TRBJ2-3; 8 nucleotides line up with TRBD1. Unmatched junction bases numbered 3, after V lost 3 bases and J lost 4 bases. The CDR3 runs 14 residues. Germline V lookup: CDR1 SNHLY, CDR2 FYNNEI. The CDR3 coding sequence is TGTGCCAGCAGTGATCCAGGGGGCTCAGATACGCAGTATTTT. This sequence encodes CASSDPGGSDTQYF.

This chain joins TRBV20-1 and TRBJ2-1; 7 bases match TRBD2. Looked up from germline, CDR1 is DFQATT and CDR2 is SNEGSKA (reference sequence). CDR3 size: 12 residues. Losses at the gene ends were 3 bases for V and 8 bases for J; bases not matched to a gene: 4. CDR3 coding DNA: TGCAGTGCTAGTTACCTAGCGGATGAGCAGTTCTTC. It translates to CSASYLADEQFF.

The CDR3 DNA is TGTGCCAGCAGCCAAGGGACAGGGGAATACAATGAGCAGTTCTTC. This codes for CASSQGTGEYNEQFF. The chain carries TRBV3-1 (or the pseudogene TRBV3-2) and TRBJ2-1, with 9 bases lining up with TRBD1. CDR1 and CDR2 from the germline V gene are LGHDT and YNNKEL (reference sequence). The V segment lost 1 base and the J segment 4 bases; nucleotides outside the gene matches: 2. The CDR3 is made up of 15 amino acids.

This clone is a singleton in its sample. The chain couples TRBV19 to TRBJ2-1, with D possibly being TRBD2 (6 bases). The germline V and J ends were trimmed by 3 bases and 0 bases, with 15 bases remaining between them. Germline CDR1 and CDR2: LNHDA and SQIVND (reference sequence). The CDR3 loop spans 17 amino acids. The CDR3 DNA sequence: TGTGCCAGTAGTATTAGCGGCGGGAACCCCTCCTACAATGAGCAGTTCTTC. Encoded protein: CASSISGGNPSYNEQFF.

This clone has a single count. The CDR3 protein is CASSIGGSNQPQHF. The CDR3, as DNA: TGTGCCAGTAGTATAGGAGGGAGCAATCAGCCCCAGCATTTT. The chain is built from TRBV19 and TRBJ1-5, with D hard to call. Germline V lookup: CDR1 LNHDA, CDR2 SQIVND (reference sequence). This CDR3 has 14 amino acids. The ends were cut back, 1 base at V and 1 base at J, with 5 bases in the middle. The full variable domain, completed using reference TRBV19 and TRBJ1-5, is DGGITQSPKYLFRKEGQNVTLSCEQNLNHDAMYWYRQDPGQGLRLIYYSQIVNDFQKGDIAEGYSVSREKKESFPLTVTSAQKNPTAFYLCASSIGGSNQPQHFGDGTRLSIL.